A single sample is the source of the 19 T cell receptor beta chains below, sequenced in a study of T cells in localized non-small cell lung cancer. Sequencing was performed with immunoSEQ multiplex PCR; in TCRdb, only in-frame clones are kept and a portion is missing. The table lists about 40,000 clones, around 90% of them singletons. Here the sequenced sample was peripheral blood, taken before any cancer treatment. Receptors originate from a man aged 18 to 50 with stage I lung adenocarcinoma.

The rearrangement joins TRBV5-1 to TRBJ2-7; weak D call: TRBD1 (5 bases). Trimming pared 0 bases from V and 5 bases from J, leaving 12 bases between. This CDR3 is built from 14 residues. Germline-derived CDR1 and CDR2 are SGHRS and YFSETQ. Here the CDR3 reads CASSLVGRHDEQYF. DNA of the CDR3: TGCGCCAGCAGCTTGGTGGGGCGCCATGACGAGCAGTACTTC.

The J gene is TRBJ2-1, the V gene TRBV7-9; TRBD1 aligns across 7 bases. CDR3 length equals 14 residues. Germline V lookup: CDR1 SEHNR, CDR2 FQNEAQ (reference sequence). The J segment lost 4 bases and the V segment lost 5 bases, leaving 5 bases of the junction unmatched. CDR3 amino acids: CASSPETGYNEQFF. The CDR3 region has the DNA TGTGCCAGCAGCCCGGAGACAGGGTACAATGAGCAGTTCTTC. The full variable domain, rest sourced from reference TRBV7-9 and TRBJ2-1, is DTGVSQNPRHKITKRGQNVTFRCDPISEHNRLYWYRQTLGQGPEFLTYFQNEAQLEKSRLLSDRFSAERPKGSFSTLEIQRTEQGDSAMYLCASSPETGYNEQFFGPGTRLTVL.

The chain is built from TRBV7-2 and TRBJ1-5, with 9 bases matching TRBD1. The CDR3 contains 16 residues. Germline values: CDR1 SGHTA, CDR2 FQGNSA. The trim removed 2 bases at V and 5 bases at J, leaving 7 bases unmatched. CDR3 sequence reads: CASSLYGQGLYQPQHF. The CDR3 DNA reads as TGTGCCAGCAGCTTATACGGACAGGGGTTGTATCAGCCCCAGCATTTT.

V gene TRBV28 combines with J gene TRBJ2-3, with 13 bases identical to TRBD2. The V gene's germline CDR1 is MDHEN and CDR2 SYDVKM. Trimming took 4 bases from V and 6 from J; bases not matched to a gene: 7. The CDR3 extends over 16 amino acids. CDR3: CASSSLLAGGPDTQYF. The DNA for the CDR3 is TGTGCCAGCAGTTCCCTACTAGCGGGGGGGCCGGATACGCAGTATTTT.

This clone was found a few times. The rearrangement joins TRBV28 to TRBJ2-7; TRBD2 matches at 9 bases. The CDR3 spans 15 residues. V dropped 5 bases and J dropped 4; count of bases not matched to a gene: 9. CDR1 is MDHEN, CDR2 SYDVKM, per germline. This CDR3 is CASSTRRGGLYEQYF. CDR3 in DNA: TGTGCCAGCAGTACGAGGCGGGGGGGCTTGTACGAGCAGTACTTC.

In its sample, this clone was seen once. CDR3 sequence: CASSLMANTEAFF. CDR3 coding DNA: TGTGCCAGCAGTTTGATGGCGAACACTGAAGCTTTCTTT. This rearrangement joins TRBV27 to TRBJ1-1; D gene ambiguous. V was cut by 3 bases and J by 1 base, with 6 bases left in between. Per the germline V gene, CDR1 is MNHEY and CDR2 is SMNVEV (reference sequence). There are 13 residues in the CDR3.

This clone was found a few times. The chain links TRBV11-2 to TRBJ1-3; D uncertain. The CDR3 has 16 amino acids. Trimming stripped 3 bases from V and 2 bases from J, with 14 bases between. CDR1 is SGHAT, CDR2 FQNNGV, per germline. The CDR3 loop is CASSLVGATTGNTIYF. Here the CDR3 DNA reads TGTGCCAGCAGCTTGGTGGGCGCAACGACTGGAAACACCATATATTTT.

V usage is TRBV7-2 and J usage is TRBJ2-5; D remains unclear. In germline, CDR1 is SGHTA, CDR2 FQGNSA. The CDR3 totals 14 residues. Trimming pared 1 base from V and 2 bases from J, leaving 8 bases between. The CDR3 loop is CASSLDVLQETQYF. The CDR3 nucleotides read TGTGCCAGCAGCTTAGATGTTTTACAAGAGACCCAGTACTTC.

The CDR3 coding sequence is TGTGCCAGCATCCATGTGATTGCTTTCCCAAGACAGGGCATTAGCGGCCGGCAGCCCCAGCATTTT. It specifies CASIHVIAFPRQGISGRQPQHF. The chain links TRBV7-3 to TRBJ1-5, with 7 nucleotides matching TRBD1. Germline values: CDR1 SGHTA, CDR2 FQGTGA. This CDR3 is 22 amino acids long. The ends lost 7 bases at V and 7 bases at J; junction bases unmatched: 34. The whole variable domain, remainder taken from reference TRBV7-3 and TRBJ1-5, is GAGVSQTPSNKVTEKGKYVELRCDPISGHTALYWYRQSLGQGPEFLIYFQGTGAADDSGLPNDRFFAVRPEGSVSTLKIQRTERGDSAVYLCASIHVIAFPRQGISGRQPQHFGDGTRLSIL.

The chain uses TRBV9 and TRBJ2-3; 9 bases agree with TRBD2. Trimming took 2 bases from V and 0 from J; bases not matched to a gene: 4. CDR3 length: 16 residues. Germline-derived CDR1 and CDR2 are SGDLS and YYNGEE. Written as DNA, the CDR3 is TGTGCCAGCAGCGTCGGGACTAGCCTTAGCACAGATACGCAGTATTTT. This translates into CASSVGTSLSTDTQYF.

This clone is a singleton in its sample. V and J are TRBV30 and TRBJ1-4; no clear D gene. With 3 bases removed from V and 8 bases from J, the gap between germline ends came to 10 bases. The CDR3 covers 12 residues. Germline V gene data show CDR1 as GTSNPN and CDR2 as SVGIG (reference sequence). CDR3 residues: CAWSRQTEKLFF. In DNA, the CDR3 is TGTGCCTGGAGCAGGCAGACGGAAAAACTGTTTTTT.

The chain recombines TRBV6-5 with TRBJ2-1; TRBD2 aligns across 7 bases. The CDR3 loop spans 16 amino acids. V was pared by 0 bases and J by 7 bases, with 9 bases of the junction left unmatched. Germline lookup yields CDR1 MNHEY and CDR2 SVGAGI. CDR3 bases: TGTGCCAGCAGTTACTCAGGCGGGGGTTCCCAGAATGAGCAGTTCTTC. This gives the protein CASSYSGGGSQNEQFF.

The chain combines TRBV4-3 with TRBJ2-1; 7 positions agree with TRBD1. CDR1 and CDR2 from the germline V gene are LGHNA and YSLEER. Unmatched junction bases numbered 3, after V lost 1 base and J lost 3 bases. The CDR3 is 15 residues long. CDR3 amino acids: CASSQGQGNYNEQFF. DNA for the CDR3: TGCGCCAGCAGCCAAGGACAGGGAAACTACAATGAGCAGTTCTTC.

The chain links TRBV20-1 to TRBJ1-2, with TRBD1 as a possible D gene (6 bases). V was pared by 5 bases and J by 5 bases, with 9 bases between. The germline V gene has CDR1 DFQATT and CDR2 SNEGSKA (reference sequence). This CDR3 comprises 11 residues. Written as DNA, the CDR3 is TGCAGTGCTTTGGACAGATATGGCTACACCTTC. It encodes CSALDRYGYTF.

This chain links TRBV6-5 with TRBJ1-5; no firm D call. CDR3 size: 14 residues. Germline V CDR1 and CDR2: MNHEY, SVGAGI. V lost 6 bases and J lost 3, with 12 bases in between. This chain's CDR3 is CASSLSGFNQPQHF. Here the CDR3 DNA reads TGTGCCAGCAGCCTAAGTGGGTTCAATCAGCCCCAGCATTTT.

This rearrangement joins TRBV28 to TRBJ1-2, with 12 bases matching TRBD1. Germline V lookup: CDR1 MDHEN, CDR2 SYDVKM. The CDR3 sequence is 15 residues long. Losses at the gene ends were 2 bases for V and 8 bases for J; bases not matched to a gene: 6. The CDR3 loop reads CASSLGGTGGAGYTF. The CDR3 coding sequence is TGTGCCAGCAGTTTAGGGGGGACAGGGGGCGCCGGCTACACCTTC.

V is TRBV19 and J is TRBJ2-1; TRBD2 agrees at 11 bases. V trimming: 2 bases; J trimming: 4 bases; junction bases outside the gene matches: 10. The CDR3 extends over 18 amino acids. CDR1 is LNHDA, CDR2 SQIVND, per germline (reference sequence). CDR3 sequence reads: CASSITSGGRPAYNEQFF. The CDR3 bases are TGTGCCAGTAGTATAACTAGCGGGGGACGGCCCGCGTACAATGAGCAGTTCTTC. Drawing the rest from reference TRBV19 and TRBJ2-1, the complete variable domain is DGGITQSPKYLFRKEGQNVTLSCEQNLNHDAMYWYRQDPGQGLRLIYYSQIVNDFQKGDIAEGYSVSREKKESFPLTVTSAQKNPTAFYLCASSITSGGRPAYNEQFFGPGTRLTVL.

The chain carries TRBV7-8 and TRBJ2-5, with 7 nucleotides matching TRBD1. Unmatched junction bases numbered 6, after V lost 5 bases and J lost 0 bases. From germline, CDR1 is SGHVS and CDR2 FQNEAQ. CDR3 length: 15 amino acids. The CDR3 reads CASSTGTAYQETQYF. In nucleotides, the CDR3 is TGTGCCAGCAGCACCGGGACAGCGTACCAAGAGACCCAGTACTTC.

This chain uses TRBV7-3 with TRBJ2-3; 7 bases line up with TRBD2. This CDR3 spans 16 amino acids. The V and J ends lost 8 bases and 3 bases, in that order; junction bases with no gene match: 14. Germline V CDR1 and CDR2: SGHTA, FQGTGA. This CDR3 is CASSSTSGRVTDTQYF. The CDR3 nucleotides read TGTGCCAGCTCCTCAACTTCAGGGAGGGTAACAGATACGCAGTATTTT.